The entry that follows covers one T cell receptor (beta chain) sequence. Sequencing used immunoSEQ multiplex PCR; TCRdb keeps in-frame clones, though not all of them. The repertoire consists of approximately 160,000 clones, with 65% to 90% occurring once and the leading ten covering approximately 7.1%. This sample is drawn from a study of blood T cell repertoires in COVID-19. Looking at the study overall: T cells, B-cell-depleted T cells, or PBMCs supplied cDNA or gDNA.

The sequencing input was peripheral blood. The receptor was isolated from a woman aged 45 to 65 in a cohort sampled during active or convalescent COVID-19.

The CDR3 loop reads CASSLAGTAWGNTIYF. The CDR3 region has the DNA TGCGCCAGCAGCTTGGCCGGGACAGCCTGGGGAAACACCATATATTTT. The chain recombines TRBV5-1 with TRBJ1-3; TRBD1 agrees at 7 bases. After removal of 0 bases from V and 4 bases from J, the junction contained 7 bases not matched to a gene. The CDR3 loop spans 16 amino acids. Looked up from germline, CDR1 is SGHRS and CDR2 is YFSETQ.